The 26 T cell receptor beta chains below come from one sample, sequenced in a study of blood T cell repertoires in COVID-19. TCRdb keeps only in-frame clones here, not all; method: immunoSEQ multiplex PCR. The sample holds 200,000 to 250,000 clones, more than 80% seen once. The specimen sequenced was peripheral blood. The receptor source for this set is a woman in her 30s with COVID-19, enrolled during active disease.

CDR3 loop: CASSSGLGLGNEQFF. The CDR3 coding sequence is TGTGCCAGCAGCTCGGGACTAGGACTTGGAAATGAGCAGTTCTTC. J is TRBJ2-1 and V is TRBV9, with TRBD2 matching 8 bases. The germline V gene has CDR1 SGDLS and CDR2 YYNGEE. The CDR3 contains 15 residues. V was pared by 4 bases and J by 7 bases, with 10 bases of the junction left unmatched.

This chain uses TRBV12-3 or TRBV12-4 with TRBJ2-7, with 7 nucleotides matching TRBD2. The CDR3 spans 13 residues. Trimming cost V 5 bases and J 6 bases; bases outside gene matches: 7. In DNA form, the CDR3 reads TGTGCCAGCAGTATCACGGGGGGTTCCGAGCAGTACTTC. Encoded protein: CASSITGGSEQYF.

The V call is TRBV28, the J call TRBJ1-2, with D perhaps matching TRBD1 (5 bases). The germline V gene encodes CDR1 MDHEN and CDR2 SYDVKM. V shed 2 bases and J shed 2 bases, with 12 bases lying between them. The CDR3 length is 15 residues. The CDR3 region has the DNA TGTGCCAGCAGTTTACCCGACAGCCAGAACTATGGCTACACCTTC. Translated: CASSLPDSQNYGYTF.

The genes are TRBV5-1 and TRBJ2-3, with a weak D call TRBD1 (5 bases). Germline V CDR1 and CDR2: SGHRS, YFSETQ. The CDR3 contains 13 residues. V was trimmed by 4 bases and J by 4 bases, leaving 10 bases between them. CDR3 sequence (DNA): TGCGCCAGCAGCGGACAAGGGGCAGATACGCAGTATTTT. Its protein is CASSGQGADTQYF.

The rearrangement uses TRBV4-3 and TRBJ1-4, with D possibly being TRBD1 (5 bases). Per the germline V gene, CDR1 is LGHNA and CDR2 is YSLEER. This CDR3 has 16 residues. Trimming left V 1 base short and J 8 bases short, with 17 bases between. As DNA, the CDR3 is TGCGCCAGCAGCCAAGCCCCGGGGGTGGGGAACGAAAAACTGTTTTTT. Translation gives CASSQAPGVGNEKLFF.

The gene calls are TRBV19 and TRBJ2-2; the D gene is possibly TRBD1 (6 bases). Per germline, CDR1 LNHDA and CDR2 SQIVND (reference sequence). Between the trimmed V and J ends, which lost 4 bases and 7 bases, there was a span of 13 bases. The CDR3 has 14 residues. CDR3 DNA: TGTGCCAGTAGTAAATACAGGGCTGACGGGGAGCTGTTTTTT. Its protein product is CASSKYRADGELFF.

This sequence joins TRBV5-6 and TRBJ1-2, with 8 bases identical to TRBD1. This CDR3 comprises 15 residues. V lost 4 bases and J lost 4; bases outside the gene matches: 9. The germline V gene encodes CDR1 SGHDT and CDR2 YYEEEE. CDR3 residues: CASSPGTGGSYGYTF. The CDR3 bases are TGTGCCAGCAGCCCCGGGACAGGTGGATCCTATGGCTACACCTTC.

The chain's CDR3 is CASSLNDRRAFF. CDR3 nucleotide sequence: TGCGCCAGCAGCTTGAACGACAGGAGGGCTTTCTTT. The chain is built from TRBV5-1 and TRBJ1-1, with D possibly TRBD1 on 6 matching bases. This CDR3 has 12 residues. V was trimmed by 1 base and J by 11 bases, leaving 12 bases between them. The germline V gene encodes CDR1 SGHRS and CDR2 YFSETQ.

The chain joins TRBV30 to TRBJ2-5; 15 bases map to TRBD2. Germline CDR1 reads GTSNPN; CDR2 reads SVGIG (reference sequence). V gave up 1 base and J gave up 7 bases; unmatched junction bases: 10. The CDR3 has 17 residues. CDR3: CAWSGGTSGGPARTQYF. The CDR3 coding sequence is TGTGCCTGGAGTGGGGGGACTAGCGGGGGGCCCGCTAGGACCCAGTACTTC. The whole variable domain, remainder taken from reference TRBV30 and TRBJ2-5, is SQTIHQWPATLVQPVGSPLSLECTVEGTSNPNLYWYRQAAGRGLQLLFYSVGIGQISSEVPQNLSASRPQDRQFILSSKKLLLSDSGFYLCAWSGGTSGGPARTQYFGPGTRLLVL.

This chain joins TRBV30 and TRBJ1-1; D ambiguous. Germline values: CDR1 GTSNPN, CDR2 SVGIG (reference sequence). There are 12 residues in the CDR3. V lost 5 bases and J lost 4, with 11 bases in between. CDR3 coding DNA: TGTGCCTGGGGGCGGTCGCCCACTGAAGCTTTCTTT. Its translation is CAWGRSPTEAFF.

In nucleotides, the CDR3 is TGTGCCAGCAGCTTGGGACTAGCGGGATTCGAGGTAAATGAGCAGTTCTTC. It codes for CASSLGLAGFEVNEQFF. The chain links TRBV13 to TRBJ2-1; 13 bases line up with TRBD2. J lost 7 bases, V lost 3 bases, and 9 bases had no gene match. The germline gives CDR1 PRHDT, CDR2 FYEKMQ (reference sequence). The CDR3 totals 17 residues. Supplemented by reference TRBV13 and TRBJ2-1, the full variable domain reads AAGVIQSPRHLIKEKRETATLKCYPIPRHDTVYWYQQGPGQDPQFLISFYEKMQSDKGSIPDRFSAQQFSDYHSELNMSSLELGDSALYFCASSLGLAGFEVNEQFFGPGTRLTVL.

The chain links TRBV7-9 to TRBJ2-5; D possibly corresponds to TRBD2 (6 bases). Trimming cost V 2 bases and J 4 bases, with 8 bases left between them. CDR3 length equals 13 residues. CDR1 SEHNR and CDR2 FQNEAQ come from the germline V gene (reference sequence). The CDR3, as DNA: TGTGCCAGCAGCTTATCCGGGGGAGAGACCCAGTACTTC. Amino acids: CASSLSGGETQYF.

The rearrangement links TRBV7-2 to TRBJ2-1; D remains ambiguous. The CDR3 extends over 14 amino acids. V lost 5 bases, J lost 5 bases, and 13 bases lay in between. Germline loops: CDR1 SGHTA, CDR2 FQGNSA. This chain's CDR3 is CASSPSRLDNEQFF. The CDR3 region has the DNA TGTGCCAGCAGCCCCTCTCGGCTAGACAATGAGCAGTTCTTC.

The rearrangement joins TRBV20-1 to TRBJ1-1; D uncertain. V lost 7 bases and J lost 5, with 11 bases in between. Germline V gene data show CDR1 as DFQATT and CDR2 as SNEGSKA (reference sequence). This CDR3 is built from 11 residues. The CDR3 DNA follows: TGCAGTGTGAGGGAGCAGACTGAAGCTTTCTTT. It is translated as CSVREQTEAFF.

The rearrangement joins TRBV2 to TRBJ1-5; 8 bases agree with TRBD1. Germline CDR1 and CDR2: SNHLY and FYNNEI. The CDR3 extends over 15 amino acids. With 7 bases clipped from V and 5 bases from J, the junction kept 10 bases outside the gene matches. The CDR3 region is CASTFNDRGHQPQHF. CDR3 bases: TGTGCCAGCACCTTCAACGACAGGGGTCATCAGCCCCAGCATTTT. The variable domain in full, completed from reference TRBV2 and TRBJ1-5, reads EPEVTQTPSHQVTQMGQEVILRCVPISNHLYFYWYRQILGQKVEFLVSFYNNEISEKSEIFDDQFSVERPDGSNFTLKIRSTKLEDSAMYFCASTFNDRGHQPQHFGDGTRLSIL.

V is TRBV10-3 and J is TRBJ2-2, with 7 bases that match TRBD2. Germline assignment: CDR1 ENHRY and CDR2 SYGVKD. The CDR3 totals 16 residues. Losses at the gene ends were 8 bases for V and 4 bases for J; bases not matched to a gene: 13. The CDR3 region has the DNA TGTGCCATCTCGTGGGGGGGGGAGCGTGGCACCGGGGAGCTGTTTTTT. Encoded protein: CAISWGGERGTGELFF.

CDR3 DNA sequence: TGTGCCAGCTGGGACAGGGCTCGCGGGGACGAGCAGTACTTC. Its translation is CASWDRARGDEQYF. The chain recombines TRBV6-5 with TRBJ2-7; TRBD1 agrees at 9 bases. The CDR3 extends over 14 amino acids. Germline V gene data show CDR1 as MNHEY and CDR2 as SVGAGI. Losses at the gene ends were 8 bases for V and 5 bases for J; bases not matched to a gene: 10.

This chain uses TRBV6-1 with TRBJ2-7; 7 nucleotides align to TRBD1. This CDR3 is built from 16 residues. Per the germline V gene, CDR1 is MNHNS and CDR2 is SASEGT. After removal of 2 bases from V and 0 bases from J, the junction contained 7 bases not matched to a gene. The CDR3 nucleotides are TGTGCCAGCAGTGAATTTGGACAGGCCTCCTCCTACGAGCAGTACTTC. This translates into CASSEFGQASSYEQYF.

This chain links TRBV27 with TRBJ1-6; 7 nucleotides line up with TRBD1. CDR1 and CDR2 from the germline V gene are MNHEY and SMNVEV (reference sequence). This CDR3 is 17 amino acids long. Trimming cost V 0 bases and J 5 bases; bases outside gene matches: 7. CDR3 protein: CASSLSRQGFDNSPLHF. In DNA form, the CDR3 reads TGTGCCAGCAGTTTATCTCGACAGGGTTTCGATAATTCACCCCTCCACTTT.

J is TRBJ2-7 and V is TRBV6-2 or TRBV6-3; D is unresolved. V was pared by 2 bases and J by 4 bases, with 9 bases between. Germline assignment: CDR1 MNHEY and CDR2 SVGEGT. The CDR3 runs 13 residues. CDR3 loop: CASSYPSPYEQYF. The CDR3 DNA sequence: TGTGCCAGCAGTTACCCAAGCCCTTACGAGCAGTACTTC.

The chain has TRBV5-6 and TRBJ2-1; perhaps TRBD2 as D (5 bases). Germline CDR1 SGHDT, CDR2 YYEEEE. The CDR3 has 15 amino acids. The germline V and J ends were trimmed by 1 base and 8 bases, with 16 bases remaining between them. The DNA of the CDR3 is TGTGCCAGCAGCTTGTGGGCAGGACTTCTCCATGAGCAGTTCTTC. It specifies CASSLWAGLLHEQFF.

This clone was counted a few times. The chain combines TRBV4-1 with TRBJ2-7; TRBD2 agrees at 10 bases. The CDR3 sequence is 16 residues long. The trim removed 4 bases at V and 2 bases at J, leaving 8 bases unmatched. CDR1 and CDR2 (germline): MGHRA, YSYEKL. The CDR3 is CASSPLPGLATYEQYF. CDR3 in DNA: TGCGCCAGCAGCCCCCTCCCGGGACTAGCGACCTACGAGCAGTACTTC.

This clone was seen a few times. The chain joins TRBV27 to TRBJ1-5; D uncertain. The germline gives CDR1 MNHEY, CDR2 SMNVEV (reference sequence). Trimming cost V 2 bases and J 4 bases, with 6 bases left between them. The CDR3 is made up of 13 amino acids. The CDR3 reads CASSLGANQPQHF. The CDR3, as DNA: TGTGCCAGCAGTTTAGGAGCTAATCAGCCCCAGCATTTT.

CDR3 protein: CASSRRREGAEAFF. CDR3 bases: TGTGCCAGCAGCCGAAGGAGAGAGGGGGCTGAAGCTTTCTTT. The chain recombines TRBV7-3 with TRBJ1-1, with D possibly matching TRBD1 (6 bases). The V gene's germline CDR1 is SGHTA and CDR2 FQGTGA. This CDR3 contains 14 residues. V was pared by 5 bases and J by 6 bases, with 16 bases between.

This clone was counted a single time. The V call is TRBV6-6, the J call TRBJ1-1; D is unresolved. Germline V gene lookup returns CDR1 MNHNY and CDR2 SVGAGI (reference sequence). V shed 0 bases and J shed 3 bases, with 11 bases lying between them. The CDR3 length is 15 residues. CDR3 sequence: CASSYSSGRDTEAFF. CDR3 in DNA: TGTGCCAGCAGTTACTCGTCGGGTCGGGACACTGAAGCTTTCTTT.

V is TRBV30 and J is TRBJ2-2, with 7 bases fitting TRBD2. V shed 3 bases, J shed 4 bases, and the junction held 11 bases outside the gene matches. The CDR3 covers 16 residues. CDR1 and CDR2 (germline): GTSNPN, SVGIG (reference sequence). The chain's CDR3 is CAWRPAVGGITGELFF. For the CDR3, the DNA is TGTGCCTGGAGGCCCGCAGTCGGGGGGATCACCGGGGAGCTGTTTTTT.